Each of the 7 T cell receptor beta chains below was sequenced from the same sample in a study of PD-1 blockade in classical Hodgkin lymphoma. Assay: immunoSEQ multiplex PCR; the TCRdb copy retains only in-frame clones and omits some. Altogether approximately 13,000 clones are present, roughly 78% being singletons, with the ten largest covering 24%. Patients all relapsed after autologous stem cell transplantation, and there was variation in brentuximab vedotin exposure. Sequences were derived from peripheral blood mononuclear cells (PBMCs), sampled at baseline. These receptors were collected from a human donor with classical Hodgkin lymphoma.

This sequence joins TRBV29-1 and TRBJ1-2; D might be TRBD1 (5 bases). This CDR3 contains 12 residues. V was shortened by 5 bases and J by 8 bases, with 15 bases between the two germline ends. CDR1 SQVTM and CDR2 ANQGSEA come from the germline V gene. In DNA, the CDR3 is TGCAGCGTTAAGAAGTCTGGGGGGGGCTACACCTTC. Its translation is CSVKKSGGGYTF.

CDR3: CASRRARDYGYTF. CDR3 nucleotide sequence: TGTGCCAGCAGAAGGGCACGGGACTATGGCTACACCTTC. J is TRBJ1-2 and V is TRBV7-2; the D is unclear. In germline, CDR1 is SGHTA, CDR2 FQGNSA. This CDR3 has 13 residues. V was pared by 6 bases and J by 3 bases, with 11 bases between.

For the CDR3, the DNA is TGTGCCAGTACCCCGACAGGGGTTCGTTCTGGAAACACCATATATTTT. As protein: CASTPTGVRSGNTIYF. This chain links TRBV19 with TRBJ1-3; TRBD1 matches 8 bases. J lost 1 base, V lost 7 bases, and 9 bases had no gene match. From germline, CDR1 is LNHDA and CDR2 SQIVND (reference sequence). This CDR3 has 16 residues.

This rearrangement joins TRBV10-3 to TRBJ2-3; 9 bases line up with TRBD1. Per the germline V gene, CDR1 is ENHRY and CDR2 is SYGVKD. There are 15 residues in the CDR3. The J segment lost 7 bases and the V segment lost 10 bases, leaving 15 bases of the junction unmatched. Written as DNA, the CDR3 is TGTGCCACCCAACAGAGGACAGGGGCTACTCATACGCAGTATTTT. It codes for CATQQRTGATHTQYF.

This clone was observed a few times. The gene calls are TRBV19 and TRBJ1-1, with D tentatively TRBD1 (6 bases). V gave up 6 bases and J gave up 5 bases, with 13 bases separating them. The V gene's germline CDR1 is LNHDA and CDR2 SQIVND (reference sequence). The CDR3 runs to 13 residues. The CDR3 bases are TGTGCCAGTAGACCATACGGACAGACTGAAGCTTTCTTT. It codes for CASRPYGQTEAFF.

The chain couples TRBV5-1 to TRBJ2-3; tentative D call: TRBD2 (6 bases). The CDR3 extends over 16 amino acids. Germline V gene lookup returns CDR1 SGHRS and CDR2 YFSETQ. V shed 0 bases and J shed 5 bases, with 16 bases lying between them. For the CDR3, the DNA is TGCGCCAGCAGCTTGGCCCTGACGGGGGATAAAGATACGCAGTATTTT. It encodes CASSLALTGDKDTQYF. The variable domain in full, completed from reference TRBV5-1 and TRBJ2-3, reads KAGVTQTPRYLIKTRGQQVTLSCSPISGHRSVSWYQQTPGQGLQFLFEYFSETQRNKGNFPGRFSGRQFSNSRSEMNVSTLELGDSALYLCASSLALTGDKDTQYFGPGTRLTVL.

V usage is TRBV7-9 and J usage is TRBJ2-5, with a possible D match to TRBD1 (6 bases). Germline CDR1 and CDR2: SEHNR and FQNEAQ (reference sequence). The CDR3 is 14 amino acids. Trimming cost V 5 bases and J 3 bases, with 13 bases left between them. The CDR3 here is CASSPLGQKETQYF. CDR3 DNA: TGTGCCAGCAGCCCATTAGGACAGAAAGAGACCCAGTACTTC.